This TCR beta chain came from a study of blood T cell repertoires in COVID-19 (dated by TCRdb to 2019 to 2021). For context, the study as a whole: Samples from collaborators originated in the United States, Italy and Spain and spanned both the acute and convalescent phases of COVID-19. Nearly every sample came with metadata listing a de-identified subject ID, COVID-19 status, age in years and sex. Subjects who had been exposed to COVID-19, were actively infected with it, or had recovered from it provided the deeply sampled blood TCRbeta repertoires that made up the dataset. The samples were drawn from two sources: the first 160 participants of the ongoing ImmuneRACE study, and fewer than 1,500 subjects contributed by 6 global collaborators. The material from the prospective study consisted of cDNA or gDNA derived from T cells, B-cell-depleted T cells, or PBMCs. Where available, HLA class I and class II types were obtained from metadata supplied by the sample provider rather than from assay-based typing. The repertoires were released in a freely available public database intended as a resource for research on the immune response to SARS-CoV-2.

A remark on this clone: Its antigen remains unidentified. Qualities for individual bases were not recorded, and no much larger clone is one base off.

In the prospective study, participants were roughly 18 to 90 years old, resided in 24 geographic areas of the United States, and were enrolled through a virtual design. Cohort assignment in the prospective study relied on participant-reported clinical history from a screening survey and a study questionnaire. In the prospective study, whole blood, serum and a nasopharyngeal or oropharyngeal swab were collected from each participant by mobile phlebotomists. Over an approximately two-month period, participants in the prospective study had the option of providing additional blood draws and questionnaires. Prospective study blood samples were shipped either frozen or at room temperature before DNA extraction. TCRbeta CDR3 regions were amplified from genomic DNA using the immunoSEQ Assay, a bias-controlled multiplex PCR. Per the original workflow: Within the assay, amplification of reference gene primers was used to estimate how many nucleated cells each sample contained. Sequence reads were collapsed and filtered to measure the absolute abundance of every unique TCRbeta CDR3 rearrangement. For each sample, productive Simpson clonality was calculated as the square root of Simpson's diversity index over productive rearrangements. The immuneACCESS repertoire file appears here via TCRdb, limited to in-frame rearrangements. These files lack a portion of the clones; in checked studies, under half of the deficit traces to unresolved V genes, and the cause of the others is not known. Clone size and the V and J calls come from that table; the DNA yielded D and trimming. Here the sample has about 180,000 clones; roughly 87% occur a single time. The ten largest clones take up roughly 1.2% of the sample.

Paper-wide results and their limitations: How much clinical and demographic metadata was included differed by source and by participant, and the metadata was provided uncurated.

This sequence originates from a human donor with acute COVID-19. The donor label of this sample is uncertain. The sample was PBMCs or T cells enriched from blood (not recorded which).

This receptor carries the CDR3 CATSDRGAGGHDGELFF. The DNA sequence is given as TGTGCCACCAGTGATAGAGGAGCGGGGGGGCATGACGGGGAGCTGTTTTTT. The chain is made from TRBV24-1 and TRBJ2-2; 10 bases in between match TRBD2. Unmatched junction bases come to 10, with V trimmed by 3 bases and J by 7 bases. Reading the germline V gene gives CDR1 KGHDR and CDR2 SFDVKD. Counted from cysteine to phenylalanine, this CDR3 has 17 amino acids. CDR3 DNA only is kept here, 51 bases in frame from base 1.